This TCR beta chain emerged from a study of cytomegalovirus exposure and HLA in healthy donors. This CDR3 comprises 16 residues. J lost 1 base, V lost 0 bases, and 6 bases had no gene match. Per the germline V gene, CDR1 is SGHDT and CDR2 is YYEEEE. PCR was performed using 60 Vbeta and 13 Jbeta primers. Produced via immunoSEQ multiplex PCR; TCRdb's table is partial and in-frame only. The sample includes tens of thousands of clones. The V gene is TRBV5-6, the J gene TRBJ2-7; 8 bases are a match to TRBD1. Sequenced sample: PBMCs. This clonotype was obtained from a man in his forties or fifties in good health and CMV-seronegative. The CDR3 loop reads CASSLARTGPSYEQYF. CDR3 nucleotide sequence: TGTGCCAGCAGCTTGGCGCGGACAGGGCCATCCTACGAGCAGTACTTC.